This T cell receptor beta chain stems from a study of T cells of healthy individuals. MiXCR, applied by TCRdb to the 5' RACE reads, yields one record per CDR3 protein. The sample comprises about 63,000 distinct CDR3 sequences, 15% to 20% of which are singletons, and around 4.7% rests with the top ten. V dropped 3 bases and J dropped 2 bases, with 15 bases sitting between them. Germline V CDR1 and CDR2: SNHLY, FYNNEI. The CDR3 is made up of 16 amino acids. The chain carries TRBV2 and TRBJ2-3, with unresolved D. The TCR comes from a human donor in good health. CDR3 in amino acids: CASSDVEKLDTDTQYF. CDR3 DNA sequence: TGTGCCAGCAGTGATGTGGAGAAATTAGACACAGATACGCAGTATTTT. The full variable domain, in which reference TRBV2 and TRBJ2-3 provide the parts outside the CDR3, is EPEVTQTPSHQVTQMGQEVILRCVPISNHLYFYWYRQILGQKVEFLVSFYNNEISEKSEIFDDQFSVERPDGSNFTLKIRSTKLEDSAMYFCASSDVEKLDTDTQYFGPGTRLTVL.